Each of the 13 T cell receptor beta chains below was sequenced from the same sample in a study of blood T cell repertoires in COVID-19. Here immunoSEQ multiplex PCR was the method, and the copy in TCRdb shows in-frame clones only, minus some. The sample consists of roughly 400,000 clones, 80% to 90% of them appearing once. Sequenced input: PBMCs or T cells enriched from blood (not recorded which). The receptors stem from a woman between 45 and 65 years old who had recovered from COVID-19.

The CDR3: CASSQGRGTDGYTF. The CDR3 DNA reads TGTGCCAGCAGTCAGGGCAGGGGCACAGATGGCTACACCTTC. The V call is TRBV6-5, the J call TRBJ1-2; D possibly corresponds to TRBD1 (6 bases). This CDR3 is 14 amino acids long. Germline values: CDR1 MNHEY, CDR2 SVGAGI. V lost 5 bases to trimming and J lost 6 bases, with 16 bases between them.

This clone turned up a few times. This rearrangement joins TRBV6-5 to TRBJ1-1, with D possibly matching TRBD1 (5 bases). The germline V and J ends were trimmed by 2 bases and 7 bases, with 14 bases remaining between them. CDR3 length: 14 residues. Germline CDR1 is MNHEY and CDR2 is SVGAGI. The CDR3 loop is CASSYQSGGGEAFF. CDR3 nucleotides: TGTGCCAGCAGTTACCAGTCCGGGGGGGGTGAAGCTTTCTTT.

A note on this clone: The sample holds other DNA sequences that translate to the same CDR3. The V gene is TRBV24-1, the J gene TRBJ2-7, with TRBD1 identical over 7 bases. Germline V gene lookup returns CDR1 KGHDR and CDR2 SFDVKD. The CDR3 loop spans 14 amino acids. The V and J ends lost 3 bases and 3 bases, in that order; junction bases with no gene match: 4. CDR3 in amino acids: CATSDPGQSYEQYF. The CDR3 nucleotides are TGTGCCACCAGTGATCCGGGACAGAGCTACGAGCAGTACTTC.

V is TRBV11-2 and J is TRBJ2-1, with TRBD1 identical over 8 bases. The ends lost 3 bases at V and 9 bases at J; junction bases unmatched: 7. Germline V gene lookup returns CDR1 SGHAT and CDR2 FQNNGV. The CDR3 is 14 amino acids. The CDR3 coding sequence is TGTGCCAGCAGCTTGGGGACAGGATTTCGTGAGCAGTTCTTC. Its protein is CASSLGTGFREQFF.

V usage is TRBV11-2 and J usage is TRBJ2-1; D is possibly TRBD2 (7 bases). This CDR3 has 17 residues. Germline lookup yields CDR1 SGHAT and CDR2 FQNNGV. Between the trimmed V and J ends, which lost 0 bases and 3 bases, there was a span of 15 bases. In DNA form, the CDR3 reads TGTGCCAGCAGCTTAGAAGGAGGCGGGGGCCTCTACAATGAGCAGTTCTTC. Translation: CASSLEGGGGLYNEQFF.

The chain couples TRBV7-9 to TRBJ1-4, with TRBD1 matching over 8 bases. CDR3 size: 15 residues. Germline V gives CDR1 SEHNR, CDR2 FQNEAQ (reference sequence). Losses at the gene ends were 1 base for V and 8 bases for J; bases not matched to a gene: 6. CDR3 loop: CASSLGRGQGEKLFF. The CDR3 region has the DNA TGTGCCAGCAGCTTAGGCAGGGGGCAAGGGGAAAAACTGTTTTTT. The complete variable domain, with remaining parts taken from reference TRBV7-9 and TRBJ1-4, reads DTGVSQNPRHKITKRGQNVTFRCDPISEHNRLYWYRQTLGQGPEFLTYFQNEAQLEKSRLLSDRFSAERPKGSFSTLEIQRTEQGDSAMYLCASSLGRGQGEKLFFGSGTQLSVL.

The chain couples TRBV4-1 to TRBJ1-2; D possibly corresponds to TRBD1 (6 bases). The CDR3 sequence is 14 residues long. Germline V gene data show CDR1 as MGHRA and CDR2 as YSYEKL. V shed 2 bases and J shed 2 bases, with 9 bases lying between them. The DNA for the CDR3 is TGCGCCAGCAGCCAAATTACAGGGAACTATGGCTACACCTTC. Its translation is CASSQITGNYGYTF.

This chain links TRBV27 with TRBJ1-3; tentatively, D is TRBD1 (6 bases). Deletions cut 4 bases from V and 4 bases from J, with 14 bases between. The germline gives CDR1 MNHEY, CDR2 SMNVEV (reference sequence). The CDR3 has 15 amino acids. The CDR3 loop reads CASSSLGGAGNTIYF. The CDR3 DNA follows: TGTGCCAGCAGTTCTCTTGGGGGCGCAGGAAACACCATATATTTT.

This clone came up once. The gene calls are TRBV6-5 and TRBJ1-2; perhaps TRBD1 as D (5 bases). Germline CDR1 reads MNHEY; CDR2 reads SVGAGI. The CDR3 is made up of 11 amino acids. V shed 8 bases and J shed 5 bases, with 9 bases lying between them. The CDR3 sequence is CASLQVYGYTF. The CDR3 coding sequence is TGTGCCAGCCTACAGGTATATGGCTACACCTTC.

V gene TRBV7-3 combines with J gene TRBJ2-7, with D tentatively TRBD1 (6 bases). This CDR3 is built from 12 residues. The germline V gene encodes CDR1 SGHTA and CDR2 FQGTGA. Trimming left V 4 bases short and J 6 bases short, with 10 bases between. CDR3 coding DNA: TGTGCCAGCAGCTCACAGGGTGGCGAGCAGTACTTC. Its protein is CASSSQGGEQYF. Full variable domain (missing parts from reference TRBV7-3 and TRBJ2-7): GAGVSQTPSNKVTEKGKYVELRCDPISGHTALYWYRQSLGQGPEFLIYFQGTGAADDSGLPNDRFFAVRPEGSVSTLKIQRTERGDSAVYLCASSSQGGEQYFGPGTRLTVT.

V is TRBV5-5 and J is TRBJ1-5, with a tentative D call TRBD1 (5 bases). Germline CDR1 SGHKS, CDR2 YYEKEE (reference sequence). V was shortened by 1 base and J by 3 bases, with 8 bases between the two germline ends. This CDR3 spans 14 amino acids. CDR3 sequence reads: CASSLWGDNQPQHF. DNA for the CDR3: TGTGCCAGCAGCTTGTGGGGGGACAATCAGCCCCAGCATTTT.

The V and J genes are TRBV6-1 and TRBJ1-2; tentatively, D is TRBD1 (5 bases). The CDR3 loop spans 16 amino acids. CDR1 is MNHNS, CDR2 SASEGT, per germline. The V and J ends lost 1 base and 7 bases respectively, with 19 bases between them. The DNA for the CDR3 is TGTGCCAGCAGTGAAGTTCGGGGGATTAGAGTCGGTGGCTACACCTTC. Its translation: CASSEVRGIRVGGYTF.

This clone appeared once. The chain combines TRBV5-1 with TRBJ2-2; weak D call: TRBD2 (6 bases). The CDR3 contains 15 residues. Trimming took 3 bases from V and 0 from J, leaving 9 bases between them. CDR1 is SGHRS, CDR2 YFSETQ, per germline. In nucleotides, the CDR3 is TGCGCCAGCAGCTCGGCGGGATCGAACACCGGGGAGCTGTTTTTT. Amino acids: CASSSAGSNTGELFF.